This T cell receptor (beta chain) was captured by sequencing in a study of shared T cell receptors in the human thymus. TCRdb's copy holds only in-frame clones and misses some; the assay was immunoSEQ multiplex PCR. The sample comprises hundreds of thousands of clones, around three quarters of which are singletons, and 0.01% to 0.015% rests with the top ten. CDR3 length: 15 amino acids. The V end lost 5 bases, the J end lost 2 bases, and 16 bases lay between the germline ends. Per germline, CDR1 SGHNT and CDR2 YENEEA. The data were also submitted as part of a second study, on human thymus T cells. As that report states: The study used thymus tissue resected during corrective heart surgery. Reports from related research described highly overlapping thymic repertoires among unrelated individuals.

Sequencing used thymocytes. The TCR was taken from a boy less than two years old with a congenital heart defect. This chain joins TRBV11-3 and TRBJ2-7; possibly TRBD1 for D (7 bases). The CDR3 nucleotides read TGTGCCAGCAGCCCCCGCGGAGGGGGCCCCTACGAGCAGTACTTC. It is translated as CASSPRGGGPYEQYF.